The 30 T cell receptor beta chains listed next were all sequenced from one sample in a study of blood T cell repertoires in COVID-19 (dated by TCRdb to about 2020). The library was built by means of the immunoSEQ multiplex PCR assay. In its TCRdb copy, this immuneACCESS table keeps in-frame sequences only and misses some clones. Where compared with another copy, unresolved V genes explain less than half of these, and the others have no known cause. This sample holds about 230,000 clones; about 85% were observed only once. In total, the top ten clones hold about 0.93% of the sample. The sample taken for sequencing was peripheral blood. These receptors all come from a man in his forties with acute or convalescent COVID-19.

This clone was seen once. V gene TRBV7-3 combines with J gene TRBJ1-1, with D perhaps matching TRBD1 (5 bases). Germline V lookup: CDR1 SGHTA, CDR2 FQGTGA. V lost 5 bases, J lost 5 bases, and 15 bases lay in between. The CDR3 has 14 amino acids. In DNA form, the CDR3 reads TGTGCCAGCAGCAAAACCGGCGGGGGGACTGAAGCTTTCTTT. Protein product: CASSKTGGGTEAFF.

The chain combines TRBV6-5 with TRBJ2-1, with 7 positions matching TRBD2. J gave up 0 bases and V 9 bases, and 5 bases lay outside the gene matches. Germline V CDR1 and CDR2: MNHEY, SVGAGI. The CDR3 runs to 14 residues. CDR3: CASGRGSSYNEQFF. DNA of the CDR3: TGTGCCAGTGGGAGGGGTAGCTCCTACAATGAGCAGTTCTTC.

The chain carries TRBV7-6 and TRBJ2-5; D unclear. This CDR3 has 15 residues. The germline V and J ends were trimmed by 1 base and 1 base, with 10 bases remaining between them. The V gene's germline CDR1 is SGHVS and CDR2 FNYEAQ. The CDR3 region has the DNA TGTGCCAGCAGCTTAGTGGTAGAGTTCCAAGAGACCCAGTACTTC. Its translation: CASSLVVEFQETQYF. The full variable domain, rest sourced from reference TRBV7-6 and TRBJ2-5, is GAGVSQSPRYKVTKRGQDVALRCDPISGHVSLYWYRQALGQGPEFLTYFNYEAQQDKSGLPNDRFSAERPEGSISTLTIQRTEQRDSAMYRCASSLVVEFQETQYFGPGTRLLVL.

The genes are TRBV4-3 and TRBJ1-2, with 7 bases identical to TRBD1. The CDR3 sequence is 15 residues long. Germline-derived CDR1 and CDR2 are LGHNA and YSLEER. Trimming took 4 bases from V and 3 from J; bases not matched to a gene: 8. The CDR3 DNA follows: TGCGCCAGCAGCCTCCAACAGGGGCCGGACTATGGCTACACCTTC. It encodes CASSLQQGPDYGYTF.

The CDR3 DNA reads TGTGCCAGCAGCTTTAGCGGGGGGGGACAAGAGACCCAGTACTTC. Amino acids: CASSFSGGGQETQYF. V gene TRBV5-4 combines with J gene TRBJ2-5; the match to TRBD2 covers 11 bases. CDR1 is SGHNT and CDR2 is YYREEE in the germline V gene (reference sequence). V lost 2 bases, J lost 2 bases, and 2 bases stayed unmatched. CDR3 size: 15 residues.

The chain carries TRBV6-5 and TRBJ2-7; perhaps TRBD1 as D (5 bases). There are 11 residues in the CDR3. Germline V gene lookup returns CDR1 MNHEY and CDR2 SVGAGI. V was pared by 2 bases and J by 6 bases, with 5 bases between. CDR3 sequence (DNA): TGTGCCAGCAGTTACAGGGGCGAGCAGTACTTC. Translation gives CASSYRGEQYF.

This clone came up a few times. The genes are TRBV10-3 and TRBJ2-5; TRBD2 matches 16 bases. V lost 3 bases, J lost 4 bases, and 20 bases stayed unmatched. Per the germline V gene, CDR1 is ENHRY and CDR2 is SYGVKD. The CDR3 extends over 22 amino acids. The DNA for the CDR3 is TGTGCCATCAGTGATCCCACCATTACCGGGACTAGCGGGGGGGCCGGGAGAGAGACCCAGTACTTC. It yields the protein CAISDPTITGTSGGAGRETQYF.

The V call is TRBV3-1 (or the pseudogene TRBV3-2), the J call TRBJ1-1; no firm D call. V lost 4 bases and J lost 6, with 9 bases in between. The CDR3 spans 12 residues. Per germline, CDR1 LGHDT and CDR2 YNNKEL (reference sequence). CDR3 sequence: CASSLGEAEAFF. CDR3 in DNA: TGTGCCAGCAGCCTCGGGGAAGCTGAAGCTTTCTTT.

The CDR3 nucleotides are TGTGCCAGCAGCGACAGGGTAACGGCTGGCTACACCTTC. It is translated as CASSDRVTAGYTF. The chain joins TRBV3-1 (or the pseudogene TRBV3-2) to TRBJ1-2; TRBD1 matches at 7 bases. The CDR3 runs to 13 residues. J gave up 7 bases and V 5 bases, and 7 bases lay outside the gene matches. Germline assignment: CDR1 LGHDT and CDR2 YNNKEL (reference sequence).

The CDR3, as DNA: TGTGCCAGCAGCTTAGATAGGGTAGGCAGGGGCCATGAGCAGTTCTTC. This codes for CASSLDRVGRGHEQFF. This chain links TRBV11-2 with TRBJ2-1; perhaps TRBD1 as D (6 bases). This CDR3 spans 16 amino acids. Germline V gene sequence: CDR1 SGHAT, CDR2 FQNNGV. Trimming took 0 bases from V and 8 from J, leaving 17 bases between them.

The table lists this clone with a count of one. V gene TRBV10-2 combines with J gene TRBJ1-2; D is unresolved. Germline V gene data show CDR1 as WSHSY and CDR2 as SAAADI. The CDR3 has 15 amino acids. The V and J ends lost 0 bases and 6 bases respectively, with 14 bases between them. The CDR3 loop is CASSESRAGGDGYTF. CDR3 nucleotide sequence: TGCGCCAGCAGTGAGTCTCGCGCGGGCGGAGATGGCTACACCTTC.

This rearrangement joins TRBV3-1 (or the pseudogene TRBV3-2) to TRBJ1-2; TRBD1 matches 7 bases. Germline V gene data show CDR1 as LGHDT and CDR2 as YNNKEL (reference sequence). The V segment lost 9 bases and the J segment 4 bases; nucleotides outside the gene matches: 5. The CDR3 has 12 residues. The CDR3 is CASRQGSYGYTF. CDR3 DNA: TGTGCCAGTCGACAGGGTAGCTATGGCTACACCTTC.

The rearrangement uses TRBV12-5 and TRBJ2-2; 8 bases line up with TRBD2. This CDR3 spans 16 amino acids. The ends lost 2 bases at V and 7 bases at J; junction bases unmatched: 9. Germline V CDR1 and CDR2: LGHNT, FRNRAP. CDR3 in DNA: TGTGCTAGTGGTTTGCCCCCGGGGGGGTTGAGCGGGGAGCTGTTTTTT. This gives the protein CASGLPPGGLSGELFF.

This clone was counted between two and nine times. The rearrangement uses TRBV10-2 and TRBJ2-7, with 9 bases that match TRBD1. CDR3 length: 13 amino acids. Trimming cost V 11 bases and J 3 bases; bases outside gene matches: 8. CDR1 and CDR2 from the germline V gene are WSHSY and SAAADI. DNA for the CDR3: TGCGCCTCCTCGGGGGACAGGGACTACGAGCAGTACTTC. It codes for CASSGDRDYEQYF.

The chain recombines TRBV9 with TRBJ1-1; the D gene is possibly TRBD1 (5 bases). Germline loops: CDR1 SGDLS, CDR2 YYNGEE. V shed 0 bases and J shed 1 base, with 7 bases lying between them. The CDR3 spans 14 residues. The chain's CDR3 is CASSVAGANTEAFF. The CDR3 DNA sequence: TGTGCCAGCAGCGTAGCTGGGGCGAACACTGAAGCTTTCTTT.

J is TRBJ2-3 and V is TRBV2, with no clear D. Per the germline V gene, CDR1 is SNHLY and CDR2 is FYNNEI. V lost 6 bases to trimming and J lost 3 bases, with 4 bases between them. CDR3 length: 11 amino acids. The CDR3 is CASRRTDTQYF. CDR3 sequence (DNA): TGTGCCAGCAGGAGGACAGATACGCAGTATTTT.

This rearrangement joins TRBV1 to TRBJ2-2; the D call in the table, TRBD2, was not verified against the DNA. TRBV1 is annotated as a pseudogene. The CDR3 is made up of 16 amino acids. The CDR3 loop reads CTSSQDSGANTGELFF. In nucleotides, the CDR3 is TGCACCAGCAGCCAAGATTCGGGTGCGAACACCGGGGAGCTGTTTTTT.

The chain couples TRBV7-6 to TRBJ1-3; D unresolved. The CDR3 covers 15 residues. Trimming pared 4 bases from V and 0 bases from J, leaving 10 bases between. The germline gives CDR1 SGHVS, CDR2 FNYEAQ. The CDR3 coding sequence is TGTGCCAGCAGCTCCCAATCGAGCTCTGGAAACACCATATATTTT. Residues: CASSSQSSSGNTIYF.

This rearrangement joins TRBV6-1 to TRBJ2-7, with TRBD1 matching over 8 bases. J lost 2 bases, V lost 2 bases, and 11 bases had no gene match. The CDR3 is made up of 17 amino acids. The germline CDR1 and CDR2 sequences are MNHNS and SASEGT. CDR3 in DNA: TGTGCCAGCAGTGAAATGGGGACAGGTGGGAGAGCCTACGAGCAGTACTTC. It is translated as CASSEMGTGGRAYEQYF.

This chain links TRBV2 with TRBJ1-6; 8 positions agree with TRBD1. This CDR3 contains 13 residues. Germline lookup yields CDR1 SNHLY and CDR2 FYNNEI. Unmatched junction bases numbered 10, after V lost 11 bases and J lost 10 bases. The CDR3 protein is CAGKDRESSPLHF. CDR3 nucleotide sequence: TGTGCCGGCAAGGACAGGGAAAGCTCACCCCTCCACTTT.

This chain uses TRBV6-4 with TRBJ2-5, with a weak D call TRBD1 (5 bases). Germline CDR1 and CDR2: MRHNA and SNTAGT. This CDR3 comprises 14 residues. Trimming pared 4 bases from V and 4 bases from J, leaving 13 bases between. CDR3 in DNA: TGTGCCAGCAGTGCTGCAGGGCGAGGAGAGACCCAGTACTTC. Amino acid sequence: CASSAAGRGETQYF.

This clone was picked up a small number of times. The V call is TRBV7-9, the J call TRBJ1-6, with D perhaps TRBD1 (6 bases). The CDR3 runs 14 residues. Per the germline V gene, CDR1 is SEHNR and CDR2 is FQNEAQ (reference sequence). Trimming pared 10 bases from V and 10 bases from J, leaving 20 bases between. The CDR3, as DNA: TGTGCCATCGGGCCACAGGGTGATTTGTCACCCCTCCACTTT. Amino acid sequence: CAIGPQGDLSPLHF.

The chain combines TRBV20-1 with TRBJ2-1; D not resolved. V was pared by 1 base and J by 7 bases, with 5 bases between. CDR1 is DFQATT and CDR2 is SNEGSKA in the germline V gene (reference sequence). CDR3 length: 11 residues. The CDR3 nucleotides read TGCAGTGCTAGAGTACGGAATGAGCAGTTCTTC. Translating it yields CSARVRNEQFF.

The rearrangement joins TRBV7-9 to TRBJ2-1, with D tentatively TRBD2 (6 bases). Per germline, CDR1 SEHNR and CDR2 FQNEAQ (reference sequence). The CDR3 spans 15 residues. Between the trimmed V and J ends, which lost 5 bases and 5 bases, there was a span of 16 bases. This chain's CDR3 is CASSPDYGAHNEQFF. The CDR3 region has the DNA TGTGCCAGCAGCCCGGACTACGGGGCACACAATGAGCAGTTCTTC.

This sequence joins TRBV9 and TRBJ1-2, with D possibly TRBD1 on 5 matching bases. CDR3 length: 11 residues. The germline CDR1 and CDR2 sequences are SGDLS and YYNGEE. Trimming cost V 3 bases and J 8 bases, with 8 bases left between them. The DNA for the CDR3 is TGTGCCAGCAGCGGGACATCCGGCTACACCTTC. It yields the protein CASSGTSGYTF.

V is TRBV18 and J is TRBJ2-6, with TRBD2 matching 7 bases. Trimming cost V 3 bases and J 0 bases; bases outside gene matches: 8. From germline, CDR1 is KGHSH and CDR2 LQKENI. The CDR3 extends over 18 amino acids. This CDR3 reads CASSPAWGGSSGANVLTF. The CDR3 nucleotides are TGTGCCAGCTCACCCGCTTGGGGGGGGAGCTCTGGGGCCAACGTCCTGACTTTC.

The chain is built from TRBV6-5 and TRBJ1-1; 10 bases are a match to TRBD1. This CDR3 is 15 amino acids long. The V and J ends lost 5 bases and 3 bases, in that order; junction bases with no gene match: 6. CDR1 and CDR2 from the germline V gene are MNHEY and SVGAGI. The CDR3 coding sequence is TGTGCCAGCAGTCGACAGGGGGCCGGGGACACTGAAGCTTTCTTT. This gives the protein CASSRQGAGDTEAFF.

The sample holds one count of this clone. V is TRBV16 and J is TRBJ1-5; no definite D call. From germline, CDR1 is KGHSY and CDR2 FQNENV. The V end was cut by 4 bases, the J end by 4 bases, with 20 bases between. This CDR3 has 17 amino acids. This chain's CDR3 is CASSPPWAESFNQPQHF. The CDR3 DNA follows: TGTGCCAGCAGCCCCCCTTGGGCAGAGAGTTTTAATCAGCCCCAGCATTTT.

The chain recombines TRBV6-2 or TRBV6-3 with TRBJ1-1; the match to TRBD1 covers 9 bases. Germline lookup yields CDR1 MNHEY and CDR2 SVGEGT. The trim removed 6 bases at V and 5 bases at J, leaving 7 bases unmatched. CDR3 length: 14 amino acids. DNA for the CDR3: TGTGCCAGCAGCATGGACAGGGGAATTACTGAAGCTTTCTTT. This gives the protein CASSMDRGITEAFF.

CDR3 loop: CASSQEDRGWEEKLFF. The CDR3 region has the DNA TGTGCCAGCAGCCAGGAAGACAGGGGTTGGGAGGAAAAACTGTTTTTT. V is TRBV4-2 and J is TRBJ1-4, with 8 bases that match TRBD1. The CDR3 consists of 16 residues. Germline values: CDR1 LGHNA, CDR2 YNFKEQ. The junction had 11 bases not matched to a gene; V was cut back by 3 bases and J by 8 bases.